These T cell receptor beta chains were read from a single sample in a study of blood T cell repertoires in COVID-19. Clones were read by immunoSEQ multiplex PCR, and TCRdb kept only the in-frame ones, dropping some. There are some 58,000 clones in the sample; around 83% occur only once, and 10% lies in the top ten. Sample: peripheral blood. Receptors were obtained from a man in his fifties or sixties with COVID-19, enrolled during active disease. The CDR3 runs from the conserved cysteine through the conserved F or W. Fields, in order: V gene, J gene, D gene, clone size, CDR3 DNA, CDR3 protein. A D gene is named only where the DNA matches it firmly. A clone size is listed for some rows: how often the clone was seen (once, few, many), or a class if it is expanded.

v_call: TRBV29-1
j_call: TRBJ2-2
d_call: TRBD1
clone_size: -
cdr3_nt: TGCAGCGTCCGGGACAGGGGGAACACCGGGGAGCTGTTTTTT
cdr3_aa: CSVRDRGNTGELFF

v_call: TRBV7-2
j_call: TRBJ2-1
d_call: -
clone_size: -
cdr3_nt: TGTGCCAGCAGCTTTGTGCGGGAAGGTGAGCAGTTCTTC
cdr3_aa: CASSFVREGEQFF

v_call: TRBV2
j_call: TRBJ2-1
d_call: -
clone_size: -
cdr3_nt: TGTGCCAGCAGTACCGGTACTAGGGGGGGGAATGAGCAGTTCTTC
cdr3_aa: CASSTGTRGGNEQFF

v_call: TRBV4-3
j_call: TRBJ1-2
d_call: -
clone_size: -
cdr3_nt: TGCGCCAGCAGCCAAGATAGAGCAGGGGACGGCTACACCTTC
cdr3_aa: CASSQDRAGDGYTF

v_call: TRBV6-5
j_call: TRBJ2-2
d_call: -
clone_size: once
cdr3_nt: TGTGCCAGCAGCTCGGACAACCGGAACACCGGGGAGCTGTTTTTT
cdr3_aa: CASSSDNRNTGELFF

v_call: TRBV7-9
j_call: TRBJ2-7
d_call: TRBD1
clone_size: -
cdr3_nt: TGTGCCAGCAGCAGAGGACAGGCCTCCTACGAGCAGTACTTC
cdr3_aa: CASSRGQASYEQYF

v_call: TRBV2
j_call: TRBJ1-2
d_call: -
clone_size: -
cdr3_nt: TGTGCCAGCAGCACAGACAGGCAAGGGGGCTACACCTTC
cdr3_aa: CASSTDRQGGYTF

v_call: TRBV5-6
j_call: TRBJ1-6
d_call: TRBD1
clone_size: -
cdr3_nt: TGTGCCAGCAGCTTAAAAGGACAGGGGTTAGGTTCACCCCTCCACTTT
cdr3_aa: CASSLKGQGLGSPLHF

v_call: TRBV2
j_call: TRBJ1-2
d_call: -
clone_size: -
cdr3_nt: TGTGCCAGCACTGGAGGGGAGGGCCCTAACTATGGCTACACCTTC
cdr3_aa: CASTGGEGPNYGYTF

v_call: TRBV7-2
j_call: TRBJ2-7
d_call: -
clone_size: -
cdr3_nt: TGTGCCAGCAGCCTAAGCTACGAGCAGTACTTC
cdr3_aa: CASSLSYEQYF

v_call: TRBV16
j_call: TRBJ1-6
d_call: TRBD1
clone_size: once
cdr3_nt: TGTGCCAGCAGCCGGTCGGGACAGAATAATTCACCCCTCCACTTT
cdr3_aa: CASSRSGQNNSPLHF

v_call: TRBV10-3
j_call: TRBJ1-2
d_call: -
clone_size: few
cdr3_nt: TGTGCCATCAAGTCCCCAGACAGAGATGGCTACACCTTC
cdr3_aa: CAIKSPDRDGYTF

v_call: TRBV29-1
j_call: TRBJ1-1
d_call: -
clone_size: -
cdr3_nt: TGCAGCGTTGTGGTGGGGCAATTCACTGAAGCTTTCTTT
cdr3_aa: CSVVVGQFTEAFF

v_call: TRBV29-1
j_call: TRBJ2-7
d_call: TRBD1
clone_size: -
cdr3_nt: TGCAGCCCCCGGGGTGCTGGACAGGGGCTGAGTGTGAACCAGACCAAACACTACGAGCAGTACTTC
cdr3_aa: CSPRGAGQGLSVNQTKHYEQYF

v_call: TRBV4-2
j_call: TRBJ2-3
d_call: TRBD2
clone_size: -
cdr3_nt: TGTGCCAGCAGCCTCCGTAGCGGGAGGAGTATATTAGACACAGATACGCAGTATTTT
cdr3_aa: CASSLRSGRSILDTDTQYF

v_call: TRBV10-3
j_call: TRBJ1-1
d_call: -
clone_size: -
cdr3_nt: TGTGCCATCAGTGAGCCCCCGGGGGGGGCTGACACTGAAGCTTTCTTT
cdr3_aa: CAISEPPGGADTEAFF

v_call: TRBV11-2
j_call: TRBJ2-7
d_call: -
clone_size: -
cdr3_nt: TGTGCCAGCAGCTCCTCGACTAGTGGGTACGAGCAGTACTTC
cdr3_aa: CASSSSTSGYEQYF

v_call: TRBV7-3
j_call: TRBJ2-1
d_call: TRBD1
clone_size: -
cdr3_nt: TGTGCCAGCAGCCTACGGACAGGCGCGCGGAGCAATGAGCAGTTCTTC
cdr3_aa: CASSLRTGARSNEQFF

v_call: TRBV19
j_call: TRBJ1-1
d_call: TRBD1
clone_size: -
cdr3_nt: TGTGCCAGTAGTATCGGGACAGGGGGGGCTGAAGCTTTCTTT
cdr3_aa: CASSIGTGGAEAFF

v_call: TRBV30
j_call: TRBJ1-2
d_call: TRBD1
clone_size: -
cdr3_nt: TGTGCCTGGAGTACAGGGGGCGTCTATGGCTACACCTTC
cdr3_aa: CAWSTGGVYGYTF